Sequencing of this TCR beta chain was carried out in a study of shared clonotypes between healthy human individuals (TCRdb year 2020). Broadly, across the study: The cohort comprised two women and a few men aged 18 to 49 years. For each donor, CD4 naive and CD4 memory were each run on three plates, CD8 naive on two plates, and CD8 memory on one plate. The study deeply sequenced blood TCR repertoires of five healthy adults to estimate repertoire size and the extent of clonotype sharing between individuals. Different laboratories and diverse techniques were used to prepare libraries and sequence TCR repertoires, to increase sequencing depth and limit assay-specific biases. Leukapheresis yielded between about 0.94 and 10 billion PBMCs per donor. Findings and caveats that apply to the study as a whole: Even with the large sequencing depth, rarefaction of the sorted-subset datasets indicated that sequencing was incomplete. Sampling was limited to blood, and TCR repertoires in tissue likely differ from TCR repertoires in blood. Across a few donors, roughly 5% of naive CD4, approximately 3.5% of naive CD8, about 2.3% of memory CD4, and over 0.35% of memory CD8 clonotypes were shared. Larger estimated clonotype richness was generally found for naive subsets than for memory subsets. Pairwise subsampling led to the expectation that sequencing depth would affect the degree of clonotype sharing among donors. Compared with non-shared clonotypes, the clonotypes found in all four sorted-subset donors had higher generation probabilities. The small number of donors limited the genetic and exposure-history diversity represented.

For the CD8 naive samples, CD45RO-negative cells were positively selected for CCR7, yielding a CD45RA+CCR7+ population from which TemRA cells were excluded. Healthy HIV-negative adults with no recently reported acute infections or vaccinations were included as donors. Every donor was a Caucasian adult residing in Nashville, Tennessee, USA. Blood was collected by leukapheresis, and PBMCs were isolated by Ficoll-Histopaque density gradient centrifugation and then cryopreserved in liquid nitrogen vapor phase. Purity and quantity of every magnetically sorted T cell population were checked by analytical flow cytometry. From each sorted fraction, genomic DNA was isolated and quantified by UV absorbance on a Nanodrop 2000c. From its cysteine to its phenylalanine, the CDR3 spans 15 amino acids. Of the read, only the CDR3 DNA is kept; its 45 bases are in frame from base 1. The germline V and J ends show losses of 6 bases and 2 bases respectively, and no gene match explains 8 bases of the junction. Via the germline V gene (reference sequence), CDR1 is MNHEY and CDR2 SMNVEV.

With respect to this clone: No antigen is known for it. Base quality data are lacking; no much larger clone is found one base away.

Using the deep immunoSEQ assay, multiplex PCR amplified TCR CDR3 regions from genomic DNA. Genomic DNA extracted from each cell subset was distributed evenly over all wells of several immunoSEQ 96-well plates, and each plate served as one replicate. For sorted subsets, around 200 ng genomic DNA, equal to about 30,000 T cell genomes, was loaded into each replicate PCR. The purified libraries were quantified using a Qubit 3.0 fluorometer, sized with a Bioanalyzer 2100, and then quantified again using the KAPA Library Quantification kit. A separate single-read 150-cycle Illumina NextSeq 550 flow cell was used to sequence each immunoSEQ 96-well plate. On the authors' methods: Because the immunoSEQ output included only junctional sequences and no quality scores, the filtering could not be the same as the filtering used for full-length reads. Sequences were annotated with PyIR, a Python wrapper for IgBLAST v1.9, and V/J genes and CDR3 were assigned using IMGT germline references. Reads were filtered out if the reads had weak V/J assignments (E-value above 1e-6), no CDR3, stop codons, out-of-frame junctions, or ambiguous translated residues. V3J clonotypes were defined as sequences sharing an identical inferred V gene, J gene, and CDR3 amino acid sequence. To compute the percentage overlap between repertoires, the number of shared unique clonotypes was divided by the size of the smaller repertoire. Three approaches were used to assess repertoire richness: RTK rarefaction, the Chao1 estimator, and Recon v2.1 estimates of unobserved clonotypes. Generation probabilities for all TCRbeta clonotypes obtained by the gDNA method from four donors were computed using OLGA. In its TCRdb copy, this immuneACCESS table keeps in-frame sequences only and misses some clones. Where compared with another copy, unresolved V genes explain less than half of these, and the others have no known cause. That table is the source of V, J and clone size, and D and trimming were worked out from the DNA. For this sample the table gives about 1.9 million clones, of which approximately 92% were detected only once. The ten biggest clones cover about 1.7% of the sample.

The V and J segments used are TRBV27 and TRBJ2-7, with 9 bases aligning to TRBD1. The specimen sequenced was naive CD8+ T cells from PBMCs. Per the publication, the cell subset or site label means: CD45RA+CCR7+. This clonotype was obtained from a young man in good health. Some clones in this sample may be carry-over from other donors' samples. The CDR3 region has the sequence CASRQTGGTPYEQYF. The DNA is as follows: TGTGCCAGCAGGCAGACAGGGGGGACACCCTACGAGCAGTACTTC.